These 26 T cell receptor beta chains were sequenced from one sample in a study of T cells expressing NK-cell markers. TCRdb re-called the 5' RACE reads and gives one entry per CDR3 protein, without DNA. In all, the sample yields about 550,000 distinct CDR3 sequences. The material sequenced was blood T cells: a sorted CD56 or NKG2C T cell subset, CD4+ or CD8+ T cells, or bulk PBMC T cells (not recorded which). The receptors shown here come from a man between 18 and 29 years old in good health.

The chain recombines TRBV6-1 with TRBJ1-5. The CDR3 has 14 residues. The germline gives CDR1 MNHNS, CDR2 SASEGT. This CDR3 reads CASGAAYPHQPQHF.

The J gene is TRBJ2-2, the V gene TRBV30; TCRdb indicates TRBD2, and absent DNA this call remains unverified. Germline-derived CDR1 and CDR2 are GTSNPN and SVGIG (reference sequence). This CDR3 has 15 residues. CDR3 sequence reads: CAWKQSPGGDGELFF.

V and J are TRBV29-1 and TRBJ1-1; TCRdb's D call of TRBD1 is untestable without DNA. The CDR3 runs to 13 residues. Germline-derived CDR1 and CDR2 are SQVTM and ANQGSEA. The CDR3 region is CSVSTGSSTEAFF.

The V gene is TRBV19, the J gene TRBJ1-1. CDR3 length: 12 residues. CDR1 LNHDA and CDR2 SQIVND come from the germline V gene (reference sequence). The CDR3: CASINRETEAFF.

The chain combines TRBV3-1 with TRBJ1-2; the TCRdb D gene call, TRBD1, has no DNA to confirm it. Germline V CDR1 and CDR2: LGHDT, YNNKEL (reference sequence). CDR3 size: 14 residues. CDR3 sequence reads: CASSRDRANYGYTF.

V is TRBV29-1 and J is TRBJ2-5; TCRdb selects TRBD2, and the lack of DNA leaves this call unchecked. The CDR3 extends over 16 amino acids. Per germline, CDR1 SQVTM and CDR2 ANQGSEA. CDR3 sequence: CSVQEPGLAVEETQYF.

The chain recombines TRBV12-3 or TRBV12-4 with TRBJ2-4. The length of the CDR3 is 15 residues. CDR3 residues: CASSLENLAKNIQYF.

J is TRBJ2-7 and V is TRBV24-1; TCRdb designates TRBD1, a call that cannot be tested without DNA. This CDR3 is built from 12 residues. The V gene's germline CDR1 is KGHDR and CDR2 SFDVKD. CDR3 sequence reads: CAIGNTTYEQYF.

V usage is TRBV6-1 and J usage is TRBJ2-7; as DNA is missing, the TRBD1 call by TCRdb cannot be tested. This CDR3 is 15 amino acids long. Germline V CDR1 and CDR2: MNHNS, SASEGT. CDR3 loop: CASIRSRDKTYEQYF.

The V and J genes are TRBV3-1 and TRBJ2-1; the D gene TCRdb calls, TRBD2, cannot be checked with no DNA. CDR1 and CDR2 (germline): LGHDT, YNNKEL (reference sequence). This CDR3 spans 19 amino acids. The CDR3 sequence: CASSQTWVGLAGPLNEQFF.

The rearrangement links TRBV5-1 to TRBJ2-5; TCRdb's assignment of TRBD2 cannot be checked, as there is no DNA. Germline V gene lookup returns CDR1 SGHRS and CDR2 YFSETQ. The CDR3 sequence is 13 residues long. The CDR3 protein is CASSFTSGETQYF.

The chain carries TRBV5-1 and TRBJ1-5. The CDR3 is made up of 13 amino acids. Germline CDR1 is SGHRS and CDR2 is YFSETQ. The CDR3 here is CASSFGPARPQHF.

Here the CDR3 reads CASRDAGGPNEQYF. V gene TRBV27 combines with J gene TRBJ2-7; TCRdb designates TRBD1, a call that cannot be tested without DNA. Germline V gene sequence: CDR1 MNHEY, CDR2 SMNVEV (reference sequence). The CDR3 is 14 residues long.

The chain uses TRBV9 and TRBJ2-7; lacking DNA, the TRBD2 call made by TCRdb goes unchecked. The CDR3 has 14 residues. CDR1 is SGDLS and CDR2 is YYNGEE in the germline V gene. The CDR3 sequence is CASSPPGLGGEQYF.

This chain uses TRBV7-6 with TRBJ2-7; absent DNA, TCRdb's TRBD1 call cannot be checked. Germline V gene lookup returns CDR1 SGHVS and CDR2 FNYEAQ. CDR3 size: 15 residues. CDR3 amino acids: CASTLPGGLTDEQYF.

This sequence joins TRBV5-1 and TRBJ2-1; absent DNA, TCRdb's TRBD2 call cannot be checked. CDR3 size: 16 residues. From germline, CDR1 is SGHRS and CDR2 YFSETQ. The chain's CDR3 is CASSFQAGGSYNEQFF.

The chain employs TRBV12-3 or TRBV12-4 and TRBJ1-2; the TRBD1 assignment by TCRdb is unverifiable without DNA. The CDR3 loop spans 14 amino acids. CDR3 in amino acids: CASSPTRDRDGYTF.

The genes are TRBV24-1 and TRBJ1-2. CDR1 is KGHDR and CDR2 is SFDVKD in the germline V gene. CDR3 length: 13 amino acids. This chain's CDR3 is CATSAGKGYGYTF.

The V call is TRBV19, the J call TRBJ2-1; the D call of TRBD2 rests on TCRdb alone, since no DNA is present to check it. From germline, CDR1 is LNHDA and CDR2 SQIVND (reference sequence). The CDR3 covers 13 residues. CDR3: CASSIEAGYEQFF.

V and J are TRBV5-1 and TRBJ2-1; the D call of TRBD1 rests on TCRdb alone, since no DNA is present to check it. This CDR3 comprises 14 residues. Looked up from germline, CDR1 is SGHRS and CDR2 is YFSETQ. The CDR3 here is CASTPGQPTNEQFF.

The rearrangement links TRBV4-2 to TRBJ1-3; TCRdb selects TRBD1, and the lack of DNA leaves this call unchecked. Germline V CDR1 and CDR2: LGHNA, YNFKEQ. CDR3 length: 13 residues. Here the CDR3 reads CASSPTGINTIYF.

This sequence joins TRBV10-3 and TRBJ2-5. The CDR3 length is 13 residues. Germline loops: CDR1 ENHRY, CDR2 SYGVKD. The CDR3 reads CAISPIVRETQYF.

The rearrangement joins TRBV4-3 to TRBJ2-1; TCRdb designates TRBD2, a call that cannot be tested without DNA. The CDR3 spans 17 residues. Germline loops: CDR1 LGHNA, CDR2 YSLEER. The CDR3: CASSQEEAGGSYNEQFF.

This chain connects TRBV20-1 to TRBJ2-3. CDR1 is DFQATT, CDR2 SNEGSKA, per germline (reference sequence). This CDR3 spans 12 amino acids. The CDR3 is CSARRGTDTQYF.

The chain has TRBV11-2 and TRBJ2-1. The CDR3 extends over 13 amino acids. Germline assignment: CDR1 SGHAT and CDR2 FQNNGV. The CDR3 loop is CASSLYTLLEQFF. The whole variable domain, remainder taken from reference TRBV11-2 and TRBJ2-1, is EAGVAQSPRYKIIEKRQSVAFWCNPISGHATLYWYQQILGQGPKLLIQFQNNGVVDDSQLPKDRFSAERLKGVDSTLKIQPAKLEDSAVYLCASSLYTLLEQFFGPGTRLTVL.

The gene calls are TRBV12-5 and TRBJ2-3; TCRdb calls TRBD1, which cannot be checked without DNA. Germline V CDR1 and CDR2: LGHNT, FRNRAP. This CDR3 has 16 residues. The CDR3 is CASGLGHGTKWDTQYF.